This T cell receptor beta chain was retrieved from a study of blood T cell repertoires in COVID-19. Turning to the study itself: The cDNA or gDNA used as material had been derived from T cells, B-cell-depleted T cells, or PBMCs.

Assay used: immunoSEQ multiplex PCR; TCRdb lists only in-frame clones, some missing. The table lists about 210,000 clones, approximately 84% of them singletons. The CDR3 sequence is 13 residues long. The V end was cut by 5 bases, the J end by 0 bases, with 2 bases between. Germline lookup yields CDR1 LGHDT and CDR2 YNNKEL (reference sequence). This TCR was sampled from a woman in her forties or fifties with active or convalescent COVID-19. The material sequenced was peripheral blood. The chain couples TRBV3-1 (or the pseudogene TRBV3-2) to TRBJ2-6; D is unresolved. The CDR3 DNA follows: TGTGCCAGCAGCTACTCTGGGGCCAACGTCCTGACTTTC. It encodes CASSYSGANVLTF.